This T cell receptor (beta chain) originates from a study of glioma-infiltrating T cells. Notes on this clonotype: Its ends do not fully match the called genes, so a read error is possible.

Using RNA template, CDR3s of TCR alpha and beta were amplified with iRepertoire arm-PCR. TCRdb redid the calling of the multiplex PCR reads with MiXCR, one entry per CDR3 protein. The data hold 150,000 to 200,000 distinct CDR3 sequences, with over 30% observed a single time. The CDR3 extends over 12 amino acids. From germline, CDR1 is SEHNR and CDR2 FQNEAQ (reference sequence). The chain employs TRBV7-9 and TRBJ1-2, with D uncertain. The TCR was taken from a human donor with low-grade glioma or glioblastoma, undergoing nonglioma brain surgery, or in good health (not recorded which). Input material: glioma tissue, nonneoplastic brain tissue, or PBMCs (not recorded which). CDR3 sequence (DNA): TGTGCCAGCAGCTCGTCAGAGGATGGCGACACCTTC. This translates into CASSSSEDGDTF. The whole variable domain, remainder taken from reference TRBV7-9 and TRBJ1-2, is DTGVSQNPRHKITKRGQNVTFRCDPISEHNRLYWYRQTLGQGPEFLTYFQNEAQLEKSRLLSDRFSAERPKGSFSTLEIQRTEQGDSAMYLCASSSSEDGDTFGSGTRLTVV.